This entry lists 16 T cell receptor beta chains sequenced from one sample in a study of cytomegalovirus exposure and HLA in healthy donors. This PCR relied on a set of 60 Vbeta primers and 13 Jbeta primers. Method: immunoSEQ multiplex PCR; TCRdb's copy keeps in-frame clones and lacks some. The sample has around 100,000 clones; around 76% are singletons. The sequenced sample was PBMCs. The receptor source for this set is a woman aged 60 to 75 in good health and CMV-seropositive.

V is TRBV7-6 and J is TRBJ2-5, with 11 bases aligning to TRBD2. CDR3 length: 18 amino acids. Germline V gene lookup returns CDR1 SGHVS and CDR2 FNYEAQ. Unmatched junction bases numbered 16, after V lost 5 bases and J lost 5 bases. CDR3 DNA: TGTGCCAGCAGCCCAGGGATACTAGCGGGAGCCCACGGGGAGACCCAGTACTTC. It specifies CASSPGILAGAHGETQYF.

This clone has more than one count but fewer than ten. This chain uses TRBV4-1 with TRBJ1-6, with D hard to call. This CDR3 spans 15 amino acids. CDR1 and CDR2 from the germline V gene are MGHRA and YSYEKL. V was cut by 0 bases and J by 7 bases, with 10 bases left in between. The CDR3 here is CASSQETGINSPLHF. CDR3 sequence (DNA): TGCGCCAGCAGCCAAGAAACGGGGATCAATTCACCCCTCCACTTT.

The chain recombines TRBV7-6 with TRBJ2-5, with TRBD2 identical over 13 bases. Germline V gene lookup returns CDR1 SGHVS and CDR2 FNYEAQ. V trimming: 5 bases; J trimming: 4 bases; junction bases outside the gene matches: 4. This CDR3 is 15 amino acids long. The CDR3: CASSLRTSGRETQYF. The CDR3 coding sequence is TGTGCCAGCAGCCTACGGACTAGCGGGAGAGAGACCCAGTACTTC.

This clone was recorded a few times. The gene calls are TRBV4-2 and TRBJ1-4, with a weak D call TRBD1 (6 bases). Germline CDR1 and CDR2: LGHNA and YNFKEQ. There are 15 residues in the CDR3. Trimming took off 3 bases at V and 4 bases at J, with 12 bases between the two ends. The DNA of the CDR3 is TGTGCCAGCAGCCAGCCGGGACATCTTAATGAAAAACTGTTTTTT. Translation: CASSQPGHLNEKLFF.

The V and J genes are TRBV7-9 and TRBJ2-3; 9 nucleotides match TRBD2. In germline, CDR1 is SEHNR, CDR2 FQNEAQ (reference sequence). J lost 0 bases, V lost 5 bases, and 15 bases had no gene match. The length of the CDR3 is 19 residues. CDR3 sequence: CASSPLWTSAHLSTDTQYF. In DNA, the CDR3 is TGTGCCAGCAGCCCTCTTTGGACTAGCGCGCACCTTAGCACAGATACGCAGTATTTT.

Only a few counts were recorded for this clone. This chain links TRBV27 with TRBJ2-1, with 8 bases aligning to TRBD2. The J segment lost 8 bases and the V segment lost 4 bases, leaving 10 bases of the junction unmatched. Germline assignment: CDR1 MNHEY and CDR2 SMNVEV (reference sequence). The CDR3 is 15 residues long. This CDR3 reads CASSSPGGAIYEQFF. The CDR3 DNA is TGTGCCAGCAGTTCACCGGGGGGGGCGATCTATGAGCAGTTCTTC.

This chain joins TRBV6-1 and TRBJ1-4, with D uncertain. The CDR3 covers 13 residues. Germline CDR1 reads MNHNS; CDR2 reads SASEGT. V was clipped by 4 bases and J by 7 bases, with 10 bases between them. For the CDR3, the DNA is TGTGCCAGCAGTGGATCCTATTTTGAAAAACTGTTTTTT. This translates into CASSGSYFEKLFF.

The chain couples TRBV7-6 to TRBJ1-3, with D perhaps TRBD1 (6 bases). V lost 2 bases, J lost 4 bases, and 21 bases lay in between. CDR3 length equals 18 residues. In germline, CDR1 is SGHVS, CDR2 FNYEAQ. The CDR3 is CASSLFPSTGNEGNTIYF. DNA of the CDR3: TGTGCCAGCAGCTTATTCCCGAGTACAGGGAATGAAGGAAACACCATATATTTT.

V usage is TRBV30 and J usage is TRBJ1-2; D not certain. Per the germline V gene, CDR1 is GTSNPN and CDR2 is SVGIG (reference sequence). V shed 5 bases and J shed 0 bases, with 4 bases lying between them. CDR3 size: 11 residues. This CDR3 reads CAWGANYGYTF. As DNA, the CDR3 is TGTGCCTGGGGAGCTAACTATGGCTACACCTTC. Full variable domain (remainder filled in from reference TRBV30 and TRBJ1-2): SQTIHQWPATLVQPVGSPLSLECTVEGTSNPNLYWYRQAAGRGLQLLFYSVGIGQISSEVPQNLSASRPQDRQFILSSKKLLLSDSGFYLCAWGANYGYTFGSGTRLTVV.

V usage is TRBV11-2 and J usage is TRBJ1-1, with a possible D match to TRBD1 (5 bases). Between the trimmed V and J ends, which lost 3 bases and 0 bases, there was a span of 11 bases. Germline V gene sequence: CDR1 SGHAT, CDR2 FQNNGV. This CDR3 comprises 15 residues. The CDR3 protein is CASSFPRGVNTEAFF. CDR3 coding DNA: TGTGCCAGCAGCTTTCCACGGGGGGTGAACACTGAAGCTTTCTTT. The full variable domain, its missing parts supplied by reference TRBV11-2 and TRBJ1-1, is EAGVAQSPRYKIIEKRQSVAFWCNPISGHATLYWYQQILGQGPKLLIQFQNNGVVDDSQLPKDRFSAERLKGVDSTLKIQPAKLEDSAVYLCASSFPRGVNTEAFFGQGTRLTVV.

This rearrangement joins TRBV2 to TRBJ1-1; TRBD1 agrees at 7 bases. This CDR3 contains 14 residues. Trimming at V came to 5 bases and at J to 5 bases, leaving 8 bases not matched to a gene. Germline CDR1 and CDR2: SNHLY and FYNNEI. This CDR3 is CASSPPTGRTEAFF. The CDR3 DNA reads TGTGCCAGCAGTCCTCCGACAGGGAGAACTGAAGCTTTCTTT.

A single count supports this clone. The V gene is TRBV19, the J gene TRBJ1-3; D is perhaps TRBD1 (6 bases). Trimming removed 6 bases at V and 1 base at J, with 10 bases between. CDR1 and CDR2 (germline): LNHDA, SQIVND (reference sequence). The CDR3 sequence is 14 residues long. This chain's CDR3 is CASRPGTSGNTIYF. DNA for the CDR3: TGTGCCAGTAGACCCGGGACATCTGGAAACACCATATATTTT.

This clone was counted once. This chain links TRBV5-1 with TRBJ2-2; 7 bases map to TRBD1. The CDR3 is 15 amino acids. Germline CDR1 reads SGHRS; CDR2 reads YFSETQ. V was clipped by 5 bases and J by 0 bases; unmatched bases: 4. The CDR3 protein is CASRETGTNTGELFF. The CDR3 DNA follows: TGCGCCAGCAGGGAGACAGGGACGAACACCGGGGAGCTGTTTTTT.

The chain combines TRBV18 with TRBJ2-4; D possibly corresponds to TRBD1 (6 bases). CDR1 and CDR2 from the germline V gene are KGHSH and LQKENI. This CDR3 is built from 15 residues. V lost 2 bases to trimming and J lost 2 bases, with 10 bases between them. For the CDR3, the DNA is TGTGCCAGCTCACCAACACAGGGAACCAAAAACATTCAGTACTTC. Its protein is CASSPTQGTKNIQYF.

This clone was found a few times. The CDR3 DNA sequence: TGTGCCAGCAGTCCCAGGGGGCTTGGCACTGAAGCTTTCTTT. It yields the protein CASSPRGLGTEAFF. V gene TRBV27 combines with J gene TRBJ1-1; 8 nucleotides match TRBD1. Per germline, CDR1 MNHEY and CDR2 SMNVEV (reference sequence). The CDR3 is 14 residues long. J was trimmed by 4 bases and V by 5 bases; bases with no gene match: 6.

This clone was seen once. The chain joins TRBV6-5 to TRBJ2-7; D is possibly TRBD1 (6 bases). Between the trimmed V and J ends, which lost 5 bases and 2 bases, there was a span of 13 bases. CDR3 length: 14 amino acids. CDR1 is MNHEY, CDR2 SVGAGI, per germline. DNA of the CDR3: TGTGCCAGCAGTCCCACTGACAGGCCCTACGAGCAGTACTTC. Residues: CASSPTDRPYEQYF.